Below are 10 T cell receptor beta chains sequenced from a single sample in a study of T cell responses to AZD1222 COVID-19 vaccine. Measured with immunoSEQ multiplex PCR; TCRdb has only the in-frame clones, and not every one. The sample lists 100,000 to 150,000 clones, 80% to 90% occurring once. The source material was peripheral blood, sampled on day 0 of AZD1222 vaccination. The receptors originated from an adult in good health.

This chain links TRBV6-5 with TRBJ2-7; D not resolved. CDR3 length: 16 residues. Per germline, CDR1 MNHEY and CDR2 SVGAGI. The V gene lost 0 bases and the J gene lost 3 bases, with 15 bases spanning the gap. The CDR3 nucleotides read TGTGCCAGCAGTTACTCTTCAGGCCCCCCGCACTACGAGCAGTACTTC. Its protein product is CASSYSSGPPHYEQYF.

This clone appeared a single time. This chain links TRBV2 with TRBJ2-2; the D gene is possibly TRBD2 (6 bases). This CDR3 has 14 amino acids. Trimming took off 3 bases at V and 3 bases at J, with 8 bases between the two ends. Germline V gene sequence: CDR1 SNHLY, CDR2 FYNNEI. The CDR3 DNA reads TGTGCCAGCAGTGACAGGGAGGACACCGGGGAGCTGTTTTTT. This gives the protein CASSDREDTGELFF.

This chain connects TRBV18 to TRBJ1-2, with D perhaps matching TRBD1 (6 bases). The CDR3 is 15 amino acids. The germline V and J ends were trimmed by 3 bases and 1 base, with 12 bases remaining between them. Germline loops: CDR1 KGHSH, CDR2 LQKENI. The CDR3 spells CASSPTGLDNYGYTF. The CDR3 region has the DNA TGTGCCAGCTCACCCACAGGGTTAGATAACTATGGCTACACCTTC. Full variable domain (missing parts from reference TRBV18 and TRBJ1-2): NAGVMQNPRHLVRRRGQEARLRCSPMKGHSHVYWYRQLPEEGLKFMVYLQKENIIDESGMPKERFSAEFPKEGPSILRIQQVVRGDSAAYFCASSPTGLDNYGYTFGSGTRLTVV.

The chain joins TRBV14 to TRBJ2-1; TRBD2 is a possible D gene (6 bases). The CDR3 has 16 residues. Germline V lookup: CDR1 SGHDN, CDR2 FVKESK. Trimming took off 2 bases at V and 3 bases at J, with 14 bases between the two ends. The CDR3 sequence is CASSQPRGRNYNEQFF. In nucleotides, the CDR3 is TGTGCCAGCAGCCAACCTCGGGGGAGAAACTACAATGAGCAGTTCTTC.

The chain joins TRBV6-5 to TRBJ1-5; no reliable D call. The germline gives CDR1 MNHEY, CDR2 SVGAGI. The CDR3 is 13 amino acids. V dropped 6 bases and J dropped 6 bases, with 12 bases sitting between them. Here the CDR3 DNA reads TGTGCCAGCAGGGGCCTCGTAGCTCAGCCCCAGCATTTT. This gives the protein CASRGLVAQPQHF.

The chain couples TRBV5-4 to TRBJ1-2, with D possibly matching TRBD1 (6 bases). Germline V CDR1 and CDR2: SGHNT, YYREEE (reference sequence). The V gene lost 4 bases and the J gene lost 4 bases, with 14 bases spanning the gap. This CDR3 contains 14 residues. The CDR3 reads CASSTRAGAYGYTF. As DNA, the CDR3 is TGTGCCAGCAGCACTCGGGCAGGGGCCTATGGCTACACCTTC.

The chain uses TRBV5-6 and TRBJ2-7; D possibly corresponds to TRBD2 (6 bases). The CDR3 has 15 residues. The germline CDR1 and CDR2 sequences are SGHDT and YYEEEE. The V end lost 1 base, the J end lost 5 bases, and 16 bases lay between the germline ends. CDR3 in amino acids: CASSLSPRGNHEQYF. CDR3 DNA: TGTGCCAGCAGCTTGTCCCCCCGGGGGAACCACGAGCAGTACTTC.

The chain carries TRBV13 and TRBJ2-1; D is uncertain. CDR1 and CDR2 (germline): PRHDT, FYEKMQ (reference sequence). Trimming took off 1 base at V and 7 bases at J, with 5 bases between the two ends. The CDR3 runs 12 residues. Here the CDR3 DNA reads TGTGCCAGCAGCTTAGCGGGTAATGAGCAGTTCTTC. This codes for CASSLAGNEQFF. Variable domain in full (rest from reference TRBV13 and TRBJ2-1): AAGVIQSPRHLIKEKRETATLKCYPIPRHDTVYWYQQGPGQDPQFLISFYEKMQSDKGSIPDRFSAQQFSDYHSELNMSSLELGDSALYFCASSLAGNEQFFGPGTRLTVL.

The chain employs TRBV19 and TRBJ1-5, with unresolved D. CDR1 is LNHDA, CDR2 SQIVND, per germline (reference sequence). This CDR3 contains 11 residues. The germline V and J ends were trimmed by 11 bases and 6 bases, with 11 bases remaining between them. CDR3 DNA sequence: TGTGCCGGTATCAGGATTCAGCCCCAGCATTTT. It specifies CAGIRIQPQHF.

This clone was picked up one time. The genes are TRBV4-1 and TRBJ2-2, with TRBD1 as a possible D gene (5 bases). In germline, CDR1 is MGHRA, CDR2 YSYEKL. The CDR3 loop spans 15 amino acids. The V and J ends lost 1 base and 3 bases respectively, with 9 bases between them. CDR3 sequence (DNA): TGCGCCAGCAGCCAAGTAACAGGAGACACCGGGGAGCTGTTTTTT. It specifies CASSQVTGDTGELFF.